The rows below give T cell receptor beta chains drawn from one sample of a study of T cells in Graves' hyperthyroidism and ophthalmopathy. TCRdb reprocessed the multiplex PCR reads via MiXCR and lists one record per CDR3 protein. In the table there are about 380,000 distinct CDR3 sequences, around a sixth of which are singletons. The sample was blood. The receptor set was obtained from a man aged 18 to 30 with Graves' ophthalmopathy. Both conserved end residues are part of each CDR3. D genes are given only for firm matches. The size field is filled for only some rows; it gives once, few, many or a size class.

NA	TRBV4-3	TRBJ1-2	NA	TGCGCCAGCAGCCAAGATCAATGGGAGACGGACGGCTACACCTTC	CASSQDQWETDGYTF
NA	TRBV13	TRBJ1-1	many	TGTGCCAGCAGCCTTTTTAACACTGAAGCTTTCTTT	CASSLFNTEAFF
TRBD2	TRBV20-1	TRBJ2-7	few	TGCAGTGCTAGAGGGAGGAACGGGAGGTCCTACGAGCAGTACTTC	CSARGRNGRSYEQYF
NA	TRBV20-1	TRBJ1-6	few	TGCAGTGCTAGTCCTCCTAGAAATTCACCCCTCCACTTT	CSASPPRNSPLHF
NA	TRBV27	TRBJ2-7	many	TGTGCCAGCTGGGGGGTCCAATCCTACGAGCAGTACTTC	CASWGVQSYEQYF
TRBD1	TRBV19	TRBJ1-2	NA	TGTGCCAGTAGGACCGGGACAGACTATGGCTACACCTTC	CASRTGTDYGYTF
NA	TRBV7-9	TRBJ2-7	many	TGTGCCAGCAGCTTAGGCGTCTACGAGCAGTACTTC	CASSLGVYEQYF
NA	TRBV12-3/TRBV12-4	TRBJ1-2	many	TGTGCCAGCACCCCAGGGAAATATGGCTACACCTTC	CASTPGKYGYTF
NA	TRBV10-2	TRBJ2-1	few	TGCGCCAGCCGGAGGGGGGGTGAAGCCTACAATGAGCAGTTCTTC	CASRRGGEAYNEQFF
NA	TRBV6-1	TRBJ2-5	NA	TGTGCCAGCGGGGCGCGGGAGACCCAGTACTTC	CASGARETQYF
NA	TRBV19	TRBJ2-7	NA	TGTGCCAGTAGCCAGCCGGGCCAGCTCTTATGGGAGCAGTACTTC	CASSQPGQLLWEQYF
TRBD2	TRBV6-2/TRBV6-3	TRBJ2-1	NA	TGTGCCAGCAGTTACTCGGGCGGGGGGGCCAATGAGCAGTTCTTC	CASSYSGGGANEQFF
NA	TRBV12-3/TRBV12-4	TRBJ1-5	many	TGTGCCAGCAGTACATCCGGGGGGCGCGATCAGCCCCAGCATTTT	CASSTSGGRDQPQHF
NA	TRBV7-8	TRBJ1-5	many	TGTGCCAGCAGCTTAGCGGTGGAGGGGGTAGGCAATCAGCCCCAGCATTTT	CASSLAVEGVGNQPQHF
TRBD1	TRBV15	TRBJ2-7	many	TGTGCCACCAGCGCCCGGACAGGGGACTCCTACGAGCAGTACTTC	CATSARTGDSYEQYF
NA	TRBV30	TRBJ2-5	NA	TGTGCCTGGAGTACCCTAGGAGAGACCCAGTACTTC	CAWSTLGETQYF
NA	TRBV12-5	TRBJ1-1	many	TGTGCTAGTGGTTTGCCGGGACACCTCATCGGGGGGGGAGCTTTCTTT	CASGLPGHLIGGGAFF
NA	TRBV2	TRBJ1-4	many	TGTGCCAGCATGGTACAGGTTAATGAAAAACTGTTTTTT	CASMVQVNEKLFF
TRBD1	TRBV18	TRBJ2-5	few	TGTGCCAGCTCACCACCCTCGACAGGGGGAGAGACCCAGTACTTC	CASSPPSTGGETQYF
NA	TRBV13	TRBJ1-2	few	TGTGCCAGCAGCTCTCGGGGGGGAATTAAGGGCTACACCTTC	CASSSRGGIKGYTF
NA	TRBV5-1	TRBJ2-2	many	TGCGCCAGCAGGGACGTCTCCGGGGAGCTGTTTTTT	CASRDVSGELFF
NA	TRBV19	TRBJ2-3	NA	TGTGCCAGTAGTAGCGGAATGGCAGGGCGAGATACGCAGTATTTT	CASSSGMAGRDTQYF
NA	TRBV28	TRBJ2-4	NA	TGTGCCAGCAGTTCTCGGGGCGGGTTCACCAAAAACATTCAGTACTTC	CASSSRGGFTKNIQYF
NA	TRBV18	TRBJ2-7	many	TGTGCCAGCTCGTTAGAATCGGGCGAGCAGTACTTC	CASSLESGEQYF
NA	TRBV13	TRBJ1-1	many	TGTGCCAGCAGCCCCCCTGCGAAGCCTTACGCTGAAGCTTTCTTT	CASSPPAKPYAEAFF
NA	TRBV11-1	TRBJ2-1	many	TGTGCCAGCAGCTCGTTCGCGTTGAAGGCGGGGGAGCAGTTCTTC	CASSSFALKAGEQFF
NA	TRBV27	TRBJ2-3	few	TGTGCCAGCAGTTTAAACGGGCCAGGAGATACGCAGTATTTT	CASSLNGPGDTQYF
NA	TRBV6-1	TRBJ2-3	NA	TGTGCCAGCAGTTCCCCGGACCATGATCCCACAGATACGCAGTATTTT	CASSSPDHDPTDTQYF
NA	TRBV14	TRBJ1-3	few	TGTGCCAGCAGCCAGGTTTACGGAAACACCATATATTTT	CASSQVYGNTIYF
NA	TRBV2	TRBJ2-3	many	TGTGCCAGCAGTAAAAACACAGATACGCAGTATTTT	CASSKNTDTQYF
NA	TRBV28	TRBJ2-7	many	TGTGCCAGCAGTTTGGGAAACAGCGGGCAGTACTTC	CASSLGNSGQYF
TRBD1	TRBV6-1	TRBJ2-2	NA	TGTGCCAGCAATCCCACAGGGGGCCTCGCCGGGGAGCTGTTTTTT	CASNPTGGLAGELFF
NA	TRBV29-1	TRBJ1-2	NA	TGCAGCGTTGCTGGAAAAGCCTATGGCTACACCTTC	CSVAGKAYGYTF
NA	TRBV5-1	TRBJ2-5	few	TGCGCCAGTCAAGGACAGAACCAAGAGACCCAGTACTTC	CASQGQNQETQYF
NA	TRBV19	TRBJ2-2	few	TGTGCCAGTAGGGGGGGACAGACAAACACCGGGGAGCTGTTTTTT	CASRGGQTNTGELFF
TRBD1	TRBV5-1	TRBJ1-6	many	TGCGCCAGCAGCCCCGGACAGGGCCCCCTCCACTTT	CASSPGQGPLHF
TRBD2	TRBV5-5	TRBJ2-2	many	TGTGCCAGCAGCTTGGCTAGCGGGGGTGACACCGGGGAGCTGTTTTTT	CASSLASGGDTGELFF
NA	TRBV18	TRBJ1-1	NA	TGTGCCAGCTCACCACTGGGGTGGGGGACGAACACTGAAGCTTTCTTT	CASSPLGWGTNTEAFF
NA	TRBV29-1	TRBJ2-6	NA	TGCAGCGTTGGATCGGGAGCCGGGAATGGGGCCAACGTCCTGACTTTC	CSVGSGAGNGANVLTF
NA	TRBV10-2	TRBJ1-1	few	TGCGCCAGCAGTGGACAGGCAGACACTGAAGCTTTCTTT	CASSGQADTEAFF
NA	TRBV4-1	TRBJ1-1	NA	TGCGCCAGCAGCCAACCTCCCCCTTTCCCCGGGATGAACACTGAAGCTTTCTTT	CASSQPPPFPGMNTEAFF
NA	TRBV12-3/TRBV12-4	TRBJ2-7	many	TGTGCCAGCAGTTTAGGACAGCCCCGAGGGATTGGGCAGTACTTC	CASSLGQPRGIGQYF
NA	TRBV28	TRBJ1-5	NA	TGTGCCAGCAGTCCGTGGGACCTCGGACAGAACGGCGCCCAGCCCCAGCATTTT	CASSPWDLGQNGAQPQHF
TRBD2	TRBV20-1	TRBJ2-2	few	TGCAGTGCAACCGGGGGGGTGAACACCGGGGAGCTGTTTTTT	CSATGGVNTGELFF
NA	TRBV7-9	TRBJ2-1	few	TGTGCCAGCAGCCGACTGGACGGATACAATGAGCAGTTCTTC	CASSRLDGYNEQFF
NA	TRBV28	TRBJ1-2	few	TGTGCCAGCAGTTTTGCCCTTGCGAGGACGTCTAACTATGGCTACACCTTC	CASSFALARTSNYGYTF
TRBD2	TRBV12-3/TRBV12-4	TRBJ2-1	many	TGTGCCAGCAGTACCGCCTGGGGACTAGCGGCCTACAATGAGCAGTTCTTC	CASSTAWGLAAYNEQFF
NA	TRBV2	TRBJ1-5	NA	TGTGCCAGCAGTGGAACGGCAATAAGCAATCAGCCCCAGCATTTT	CASSGTAISNQPQHF
NA	TRBV18	TRBJ2-5	NA	TGTGCCAGCTCACCACCGGCAGCCCGAGAGACCCAGTACTTC	CASSPPAARETQYF
TRBD1	TRBV20-1	TRBJ1-3	many	TGCAGTGCACCCGGGACAGGGGATACAGGAAACACCATATATTTT	CSAPGTGDTGNTIYF
NA	TRBV13	TRBJ2-3	few	TGTGCCAGCAGCCCCTGGACCGTCGACACAGATACGCAGTATTTT	CASSPWTVDTDTQYF
TRBD2	TRBV27	TRBJ2-3	NA	TGTGCCAATAAGCGGGGACCATCGGGGGATACGCAGTATTTT	CANKRGPSGDTQYF
TRBD2	TRBV6-1	TRBJ2-1	NA	TGTGCCAGCAACGAAGCGGGGGAGAGGAAGGATGAGCAGTTCTTC	CASNEAGERKDEQFF
NA	TRBV7-3	TRBJ2-2	many	TGTGCCAGCAGCCAGACTGCGAACACCGGGGAGCTGTTTTTT	CASSQTANTGELFF
NA	TRBV7-6	TRBJ2-7	NA	TGTGCCAGCAGCCAACTGGGAAACAAGCAGTACTTC	CASSQLGNKQYF
NA	TRBV3-1	TRBJ2-2	many	TGTGCCAGCAGCCAAGAACAGCCGGGCACCGGGGAGCTGTTTTTT	CASSQEQPGTGELFF
TRBD2	TRBV12-3/TRBV12-4	TRBJ2-1	NA	TGTGCCAGCAGTTTACTGGGACTAGCGGGGGACGATACAAACCGCTCCTACAATGAGCAGTTCTTC	CASSLLGLAGDDTNRSYNEQFF
NA	TRBV7-9	TRBJ1-4	NA	TGTGCCAGCAGTCATAGTCCGGGAAAACTGTTTTTT	CASSHSPGKLFF